This T cell receptor beta chain was recorded in a study of T cells in localized non-small cell lung cancer. CDR1 is SGHDN, CDR2 FVKESK, per germline. The CDR3 covers 14 residues. V lost 4 bases, J lost 3 bases, and 12 bases lay in between. Concerning this clone itself: Its matching antigen is unknown.

Overall study results and limits: Longer survival (overall) was linked to higher T cell density in blood. Uninvolved adjacent lung had higher T cell clonality than tumor and all other tissues. Adjacent lung tissue had a median roughly 62 of the top 100 clones found in the tumor. Because only a single region of the tumor was sequenced, heterogeneity remains possible.

Data came from immunoSEQ multiplex PCR; TCRdb stores just in-frame clones and leaves some out. The sample comprises a few thousand clones, 25% to 30% of which are singletons, and 13% to 15% rests with the top ten. The rearrangement uses TRBV14 and TRBJ1-2, with D possibly being TRBD1 (6 bases). The sequence was collected from a woman aged 35-70 years with stage III lung adenocarcinoma. The starting material was lung tumor tissue, obtained before any cancer treatment. DNA of the CDR3: TGTGCCAGCAGCCGGACAGAGCCCTACTATGGCTACACCTTC. It yields the protein CASSRTEPYYGYTF. The full variable domain, completed using reference TRBV14 and TRBJ1-2, is EAGVTQFPSHSVIEKGQTVTLRCDPISGHDNLYWYRRVMGKEIKFLLHFVKESKQDESGMPNNRFLAERTGGTYSTLKVQPAELEDSGVYFCASSRTEPYYGYTFGSGTRLTVV.